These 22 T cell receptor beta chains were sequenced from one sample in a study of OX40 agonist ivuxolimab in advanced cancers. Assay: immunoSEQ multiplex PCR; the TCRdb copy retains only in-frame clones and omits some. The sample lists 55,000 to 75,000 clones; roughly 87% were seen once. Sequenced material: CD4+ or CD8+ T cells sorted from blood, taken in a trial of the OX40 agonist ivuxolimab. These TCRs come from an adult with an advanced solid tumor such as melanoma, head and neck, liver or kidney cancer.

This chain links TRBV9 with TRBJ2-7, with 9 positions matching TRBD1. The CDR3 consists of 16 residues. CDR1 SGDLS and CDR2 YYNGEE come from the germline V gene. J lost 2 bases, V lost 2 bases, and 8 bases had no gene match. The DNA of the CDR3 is TGTGCCAGCAGCGTGGCGGGACAGGGACCGACCTACGAGCAGTACTTC. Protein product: CASSVAGQGPTYEQYF.

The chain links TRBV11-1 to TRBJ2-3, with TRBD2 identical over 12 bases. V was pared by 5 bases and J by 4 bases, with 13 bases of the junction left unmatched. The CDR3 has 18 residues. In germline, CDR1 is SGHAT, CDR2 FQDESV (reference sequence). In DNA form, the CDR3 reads TGTGCCAGCAGCCGGACTAGCGGGACCTCCAGGGGCCCAGATACGCAGTATTTT. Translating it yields CASSRTSGTSRGPDTQYF.

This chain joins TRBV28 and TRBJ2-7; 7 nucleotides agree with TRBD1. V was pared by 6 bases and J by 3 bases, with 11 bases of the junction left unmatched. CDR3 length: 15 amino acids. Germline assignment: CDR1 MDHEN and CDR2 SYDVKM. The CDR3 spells CASSPGAGGLYEQYF. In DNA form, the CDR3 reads TGTGCCAGCAGCCCCGGGGCAGGGGGTCTCTACGAGCAGTACTTC.

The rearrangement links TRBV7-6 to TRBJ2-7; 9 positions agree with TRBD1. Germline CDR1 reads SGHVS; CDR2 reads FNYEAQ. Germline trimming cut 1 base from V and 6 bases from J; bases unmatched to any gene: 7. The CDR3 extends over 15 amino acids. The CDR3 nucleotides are TGTGCCAGCAGCTTAGAAGGACAGGGGTACTCCGAGCAGTACTTC. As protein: CASSLEGQGYSEQYF.

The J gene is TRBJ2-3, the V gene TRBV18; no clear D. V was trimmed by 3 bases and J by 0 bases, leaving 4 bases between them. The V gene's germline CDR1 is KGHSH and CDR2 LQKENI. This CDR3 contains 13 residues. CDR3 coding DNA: TGTGCCAGCTCACCCCACAGCACAGATACGCAGTATTTT. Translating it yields CASSPHSTDTQYF.

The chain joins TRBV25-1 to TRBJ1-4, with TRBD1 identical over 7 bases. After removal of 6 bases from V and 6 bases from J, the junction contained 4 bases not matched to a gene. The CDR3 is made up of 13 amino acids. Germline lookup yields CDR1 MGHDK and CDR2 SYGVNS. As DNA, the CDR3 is TGTGCCAGCAGGGAAGGGGGCGATGAAAAACTGTTTTTT. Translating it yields CASREGGDEKLFF.

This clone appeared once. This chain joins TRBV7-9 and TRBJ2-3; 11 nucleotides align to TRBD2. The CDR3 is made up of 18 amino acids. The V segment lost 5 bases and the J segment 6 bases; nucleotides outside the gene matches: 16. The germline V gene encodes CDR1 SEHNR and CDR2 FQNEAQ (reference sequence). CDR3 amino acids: CASSPKLRLAGTADTQYF. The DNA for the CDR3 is TGTGCCAGCAGCCCGAAACTGAGACTAGCGGGAACGGCGGATACGCAGTATTTT.

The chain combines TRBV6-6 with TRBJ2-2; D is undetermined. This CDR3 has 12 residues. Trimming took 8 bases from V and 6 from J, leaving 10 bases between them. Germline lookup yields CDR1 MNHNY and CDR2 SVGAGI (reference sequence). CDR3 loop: CASSGDAGELFF. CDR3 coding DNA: TGTGCCAGCTCGGGCGACGCCGGGGAGCTGTTTTTT.

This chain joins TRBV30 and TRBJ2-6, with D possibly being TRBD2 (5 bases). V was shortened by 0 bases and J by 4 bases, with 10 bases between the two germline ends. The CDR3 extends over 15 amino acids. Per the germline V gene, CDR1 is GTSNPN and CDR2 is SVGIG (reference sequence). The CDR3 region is CAWSVRGYGANVLTF. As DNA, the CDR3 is TGTGCCTGGAGTGTACGAGGGTACGGGGCCAACGTCCTGACTTTC. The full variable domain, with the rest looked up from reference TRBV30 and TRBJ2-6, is SQTIHQWPATLVQPVGSPLSLECTVEGTSNPNLYWYRQAAGRGLQLLFYSVGIGQISSEVPQNLSASRPQDRQFILSSKKLLLSDSGFYLCAWSVRGYGANVLTFGAGSRLTVL.

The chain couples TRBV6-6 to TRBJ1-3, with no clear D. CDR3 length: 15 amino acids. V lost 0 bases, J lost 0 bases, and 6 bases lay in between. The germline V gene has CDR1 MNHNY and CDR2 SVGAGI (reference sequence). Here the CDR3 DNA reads TGTGCCAGCAGTTACTCCCCGTTCTCTGGAAACACCATATATTTT. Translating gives CASSYSPFSGNTIYF.

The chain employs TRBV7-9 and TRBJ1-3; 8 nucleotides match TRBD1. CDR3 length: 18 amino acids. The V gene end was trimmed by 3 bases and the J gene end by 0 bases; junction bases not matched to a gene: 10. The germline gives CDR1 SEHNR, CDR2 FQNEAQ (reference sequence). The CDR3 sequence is CASSFPQGGRSSGNTIYF. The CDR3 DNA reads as TGTGCCAGCAGCTTTCCACAGGGGGGACGGAGCTCTGGAAACACCATATATTTT.

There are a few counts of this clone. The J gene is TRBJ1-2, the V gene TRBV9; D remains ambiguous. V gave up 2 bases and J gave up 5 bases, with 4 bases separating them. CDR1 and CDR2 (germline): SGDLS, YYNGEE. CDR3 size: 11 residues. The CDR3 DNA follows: TGTGCCAGCAGCGTCGGGTATGGCTACACCTTC. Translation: CASSVGYGYTF.

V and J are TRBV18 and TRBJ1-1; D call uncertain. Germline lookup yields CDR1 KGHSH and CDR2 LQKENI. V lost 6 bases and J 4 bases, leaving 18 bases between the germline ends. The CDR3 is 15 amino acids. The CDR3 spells CASSDVEVRGTEAFF. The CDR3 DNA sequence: TGTGCCAGCTCCGACGTCGAGGTCCGGGGCACTGAAGCTTTCTTT.

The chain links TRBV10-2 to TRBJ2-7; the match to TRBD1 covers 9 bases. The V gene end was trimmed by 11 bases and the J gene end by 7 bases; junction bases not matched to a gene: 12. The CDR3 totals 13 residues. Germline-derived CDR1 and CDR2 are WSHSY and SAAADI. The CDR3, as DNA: TGCGCCTGCGCGATACAGGGGGCGAGTGAGCAGTACTTC. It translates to CACAIQGASEQYF.

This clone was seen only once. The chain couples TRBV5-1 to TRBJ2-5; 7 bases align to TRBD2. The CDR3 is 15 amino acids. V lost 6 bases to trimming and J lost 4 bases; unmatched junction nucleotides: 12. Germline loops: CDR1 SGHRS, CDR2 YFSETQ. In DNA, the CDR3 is TGCGCCAGCAAGCCGCGCGGGAGCGATGTAGAGACCCAGTACTTC. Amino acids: CASKPRGSDVETQYF. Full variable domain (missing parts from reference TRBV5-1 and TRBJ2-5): KAGVTQTPRYLIKTRGQQVTLSCSPISGHRSVSWYQQTPGQGLQFLFEYFSETQRNKGNFPGRFSGRQFSNSRSEMNVSTLELGDSALYLCASKPRGSDVETQYFGPGTRLLVL.

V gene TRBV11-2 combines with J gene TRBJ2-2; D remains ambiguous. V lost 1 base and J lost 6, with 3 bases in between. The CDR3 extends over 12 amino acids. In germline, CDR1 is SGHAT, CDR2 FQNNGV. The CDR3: CASSLGAGELFF. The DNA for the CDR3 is TGTGCCAGCAGCTTAGGGGCCGGGGAGCTGTTTTTT.

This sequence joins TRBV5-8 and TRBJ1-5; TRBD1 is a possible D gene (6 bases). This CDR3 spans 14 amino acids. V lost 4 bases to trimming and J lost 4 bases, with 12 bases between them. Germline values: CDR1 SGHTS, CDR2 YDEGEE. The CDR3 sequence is CASSLDRPNQPQHF. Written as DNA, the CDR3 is TGTGCCAGCAGCCTGGACAGACCTAATCAGCCCCAGCATTTT. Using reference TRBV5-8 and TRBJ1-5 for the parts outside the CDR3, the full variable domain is EAGVTQSPTHLIKTRGQQATLRCSPISGHTSVYWYQQALGLGLQFLLWYDEGEERNRGNFPPRFSGRQFPNYSSELNVNALELEDSALYLCASSLDRPNQPQHFGDGTRLSIL.

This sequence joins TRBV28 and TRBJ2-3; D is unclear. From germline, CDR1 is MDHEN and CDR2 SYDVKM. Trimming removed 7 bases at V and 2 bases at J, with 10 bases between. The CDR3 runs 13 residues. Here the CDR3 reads CASTNSYTDTQYF. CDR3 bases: TGTGCCAGCACTAACTCCTACACAGATACGCAGTATTTT.

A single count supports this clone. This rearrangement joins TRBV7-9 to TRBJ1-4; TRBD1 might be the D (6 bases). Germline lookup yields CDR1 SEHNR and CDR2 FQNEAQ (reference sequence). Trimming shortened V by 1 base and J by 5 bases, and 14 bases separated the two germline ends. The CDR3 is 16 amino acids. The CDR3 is CASSLGSGGRNEKLFF. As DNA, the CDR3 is TGTGCCAGCAGCTTAGGAAGCGGGGGGCGCAATGAAAAACTGTTTTTT.

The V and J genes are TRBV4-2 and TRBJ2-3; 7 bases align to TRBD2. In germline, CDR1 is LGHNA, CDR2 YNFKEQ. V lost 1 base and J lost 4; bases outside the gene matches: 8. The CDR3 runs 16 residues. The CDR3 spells CASSQGAGPSSDTQYF. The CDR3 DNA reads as TGTGCCAGCAGCCAAGGAGCGGGACCATCATCAGATACGCAGTATTTT.

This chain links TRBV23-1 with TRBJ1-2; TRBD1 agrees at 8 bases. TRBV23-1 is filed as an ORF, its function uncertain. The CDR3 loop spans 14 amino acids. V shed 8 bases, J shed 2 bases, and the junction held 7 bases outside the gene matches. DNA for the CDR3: TGCGCCAGCCCGACTAGACAGGGGAACTATGGCTACACCTTC. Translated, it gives CASPTRQGNYGYTF.

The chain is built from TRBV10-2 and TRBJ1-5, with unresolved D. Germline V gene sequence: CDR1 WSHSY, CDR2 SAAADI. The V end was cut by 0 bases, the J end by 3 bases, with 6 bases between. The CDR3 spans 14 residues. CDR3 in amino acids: CASSESGLNQPQHF. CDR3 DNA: TGCGCCAGCAGTGAGTCGGGTCTCAATCAGCCCCAGCATTTT.